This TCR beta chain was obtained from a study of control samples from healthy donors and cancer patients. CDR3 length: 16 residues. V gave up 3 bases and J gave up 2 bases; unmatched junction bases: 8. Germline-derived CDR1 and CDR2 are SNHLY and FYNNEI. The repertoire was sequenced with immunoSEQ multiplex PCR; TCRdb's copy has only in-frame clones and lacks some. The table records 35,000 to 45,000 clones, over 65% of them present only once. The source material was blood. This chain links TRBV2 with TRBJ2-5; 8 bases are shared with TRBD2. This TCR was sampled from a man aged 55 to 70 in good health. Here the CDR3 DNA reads TGTGCCAGCAGTGAGTGGCGGGGGGTAGGACAAGAGACCCAGTACTTC. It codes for CASSEWRGVGQETQYF.